What follows are 27 T cell receptor beta chains derived from one specimen sequenced in a study of cytomegalovirus exposure and HLA in healthy donors. Clones were sequenced by immunoSEQ multiplex PCR, and TCRdb holds only the in-frame ones, with some missing. The sample contains about 140,000 clones, approximately 94% of which appear only once. Sequencing was carried out using PBMCs. The receptors come from a man between 18 and 29 years old in good health and CMV-seropositive.

This sequence joins TRBV29-1 and TRBJ1-1, with 8 bases fitting TRBD1. Germline-derived CDR1 and CDR2 are SQVTM and ANQGSEA. The CDR3 spans 16 residues. V shed 6 bases, J shed 5 bases, and the junction held 17 bases outside the gene matches. CDR3 sequence: CSVAKVHTGGVTEAFF. The CDR3, as DNA: TGCAGCGTGGCCAAGGTCCATACAGGGGGGGTAACTGAAGCTTTCTTT.

The chain joins TRBV5-1 to TRBJ2-7; 10 nucleotides match TRBD1. V trimming: 2 bases; J trimming: 5 bases; junction bases outside the gene matches: 7. This CDR3 region has 15 residues. CDR1 and CDR2 (germline): SGHRS, YFSETQ. DNA for the CDR3: TGCGCCAGCAGCTTAAACCGACAGGGGGCGGACGAGCAGTACTTC. Protein sequence: CASSLNRQGADEQYF.

The rearrangement uses TRBV15 and TRBJ1-2; D might be TRBD1 (5 bases). Between the trimmed V and J ends, which lost 3 bases and 4 bases, there was a span of 12 bases. Germline V gene lookup returns CDR1 LNHNV and CDR2 YYDKDF (reference sequence). The CDR3 runs 14 residues. The DNA for the CDR3 is TGTGCCACCAGCAGCCCTACAGGAGTCTATGGCTACACCTTC. It yields the protein CATSSPTGVYGYTF.

The chain joins TRBV6-1 to TRBJ1-1, with D tentatively TRBD1 (5 bases). The CDR3 totals 15 residues. V lost 6 bases, J lost 5 bases, and 19 bases lay in between. The germline V gene has CDR1 MNHNS and CDR2 SASEGT. The CDR3 bases are TGTGCCAGCAGCATCGACAGCAGGCGGGATACTGAAGCTTTCTTT. Residues: CASSIDSRRDTEAFF.

The chain uses TRBV6-6 and TRBJ2-2, with a possible D match to TRBD2 (5 bases). CDR1 is MNHNY, CDR2 SVGAGI, per germline (reference sequence). CDR3 size: 14 residues. With 10 bases removed from V and 3 bases from J, the gap between germline ends came to 15 bases. CDR3 amino acids: CATLSRRDTGELFF. The DNA for the CDR3 is TGTGCCACCTTGTCCAGGCGGGACACCGGGGAGCTGTTTTTT.

The chain recombines TRBV5-3 with TRBJ2-7, with 7 nucleotides matching TRBD2. TRBV5-3 is given ORF status, its function remaining uncertain. This CDR3 contains 14 residues. V was clipped by 7 bases and J by 2 bases; unmatched bases: 9. The chain's CDR3 is CARGSGGGPYEQYF. Written as DNA, the CDR3 is TGTGCCAGAGGTTCGGGCGGGGGACCCTACGAGCAGTACTTC.

The chain combines TRBV10-3 with TRBJ2-2; D may be TRBD2 (6 bases). The CDR3 consists of 14 residues. Germline V gene data show CDR1 as ENHRY and CDR2 as SYGVKD. The V gene lost 7 bases and the J gene lost 6 bases, with 15 bases spanning the gap. For the CDR3, the DNA is TGTGCCATCACAGGGACTCTTTCTTCCGGGGAGCTGTTTTTT. Translation: CAITGTLSSGELFF.

This clone came up a few times. The chain uses TRBV5-1 and TRBJ2-1, with 12 bases that match TRBD2. Trimming at V came to 4 bases and at J to 5 bases, leaving 10 bases not matched to a gene. The CDR3 sequence is 17 residues long. The germline V gene encodes CDR1 SGHRS and CDR2 YFSETQ. CDR3 DNA sequence: TGCGCCAGCAGCCTCAATCCTAGCGGGAGGGCCAACAATGAGCAGTTCTTC. Protein: CASSLNPSGRANNEQFF.

The V gene is TRBV6-1, the J gene TRBJ1-4; D possibly corresponds to TRBD1 (6 bases). V lost 6 bases and J 6 bases, leaving 17 bases between the germline ends. The CDR3 consists of 15 residues. CDR1 is MNHNS, CDR2 SASEGT, per germline. The CDR3 DNA follows: TGTGCCAGCAGACGGACGGGACAAAGAGATGAAAAACTGTTTTTT. Its protein is CASRRTGQRDEKLFF.

The chain is built from TRBV7-9 and TRBJ2-1; 9 nucleotides line up with TRBD2. This CDR3 is built from 16 residues. The germline gives CDR1 SEHNR, CDR2 FQNEAQ (reference sequence). Trimming at V came to 6 bases and at J to 0 bases, leaving 6 bases not matched to a gene. The CDR3 DNA reads TGTGCCAGCAGTCCAAGTAGCGGGAGCTCCTACAATGAGCAGTTCTTC. This gives the protein CASSPSSGSSYNEQFF.

J is TRBJ2-2 and V is TRBV5-1; 9 bases map to TRBD1. The V gene's germline CDR1 is SGHRS and CDR2 YFSETQ. The CDR3 is made up of 19 amino acids. The trim removed 6 bases at V and 4 bases at J, leaving 19 bases unmatched. The CDR3 spells CASTTGTGFSSGGTGELFF. CDR3 sequence (DNA): TGCGCCAGCACCACCGGGACAGGGTTCTCTAGCGGAGGCACCGGGGAGCTGTTTTTT. The variable domain in full, with the rest retrieved from reference TRBV5-1 and TRBJ2-2, is KAGVTQTPRYLIKTRGQQVTLSCSPISGHRSVSWYQQTPGQGLQFLFEYFSETQRNKGNFPGRFSGRQFSNSRSEMNVSTLELGDSALYLCASTTGTGFSSGGTGELFFGEGSRLTVL.

This chain uses TRBV5-1 with TRBJ2-1; 7 nucleotides align to TRBD2. V dropped 0 bases and J dropped 4; count of bases not matched to a gene: 1. Germline-derived CDR1 and CDR2 are SGHRS and YFSETQ. The length of the CDR3 is 14 residues. CDR3 nucleotides: TGCGCCAGCAGCTTGGGTAGCGGGTACAATGAGCAGTTCTTC. Encoded protein: CASSLGSGYNEQFF.

With regard to this clone: This CDR3 is also generated by other DNA sequences in the sample. The V gene is TRBV18, the J gene TRBJ1-5, with a weak D call TRBD1 (6 bases). V lost 2 bases and J 4 bases, leaving 6 bases between the germline ends. Germline CDR1 is KGHSH and CDR2 is LQKENI. This CDR3 has 13 amino acids. The CDR3 sequence: CASSPDRNQPQHF. CDR3 coding DNA: TGTGCCAGCTCACCAGACAGGAATCAGCCCCAGCATTTT.

The table lists this clone with a few counts. The chain combines TRBV7-2 with TRBJ1-5; D uncertain. Germline V lookup: CDR1 SGHTA, CDR2 FQGNSA. V lost 6 bases and J lost 2, with 8 bases in between. This CDR3 region has 13 residues. The CDR3: CASSQRGNQPQHF. As DNA, the CDR3 is TGTGCCAGCAGTCAGAGGGGCAATCAGCCCCAGCATTTT.

The chain's CDR3 is CASSASDHLGGSQHF. In DNA, the CDR3 is TGTGCCAGCAGCGCCTCGGACCACCTCGGAGGGTCCCAGCATTTT. The chain is built from TRBV7-8 and TRBJ1-5; no clear D gene. Germline V gives CDR1 SGHVS, CDR2 FQNEAQ. V was cut by 5 bases and J by 11 bases, with 22 bases left in between. The CDR3 spans 15 residues.

The chain links TRBV10-1 to TRBJ1-1, with D tentatively TRBD1 (6 bases). V lost 3 bases and J lost 3, with 11 bases in between. The germline gives CDR1 WNHNN, CDR2 SYGVQD (reference sequence). CDR3 size: 14 residues. The CDR3 DNA is TGCGCCAGCAGTGAAGGCAGGGGTTACACTGAAGCTTTCTTT. Amino acid sequence: CASSEGRGYTEAFF.

V is TRBV6-6 and J is TRBJ2-7, with D uncertain. Germline values: CDR1 MNHNY, CDR2 SVGAGI (reference sequence). Trimming cost V 5 bases and J 2 bases, with 16 bases left between them. The length of the CDR3 is 15 residues. Written as DNA, the CDR3 is TGTGCCAGCAGTCAAGATAGCTACATTACCTACGAGCAGTACTTC. It yields the protein CASSQDSYITYEQYF.

V is TRBV5-8 and J is TRBJ1-2, with 8 bases that match TRBD1. Germline loops: CDR1 SGHTS, CDR2 YDEGEE. This CDR3 has 13 residues. Trimming cost V 3 bases and J 6 bases; bases outside gene matches: 4. CDR3 sequence (DNA): TGTGCCAGCAGCTCCGGGACAGGAAATGGCTACACCTTC. It codes for CASSSGTGNGYTF.

The rearrangement joins TRBV5-4 to TRBJ2-5; 14 nucleotides match TRBD2. Germline assignment: CDR1 SGHNT and CDR2 YYREEE (reference sequence). J gave up 5 bases and V 4 bases, and 4 bases lay outside the gene matches. This CDR3 is 15 amino acids long. CDR3: CASSPGTSGSETQYF. CDR3 nucleotide sequence: TGTGCCAGCAGCCCCGGGACTAGCGGGAGCGAGACCCAGTACTTC.

V and J are TRBV10-3 and TRBJ2-7; possible D gene TRBD1, 5 bases. Germline lookup yields CDR1 ENHRY and CDR2 SYGVKD. This CDR3 is built from 13 residues. V lost 8 bases to trimming and J lost 5 bases, with 16 bases between them. The CDR3 sequence is CAIRPYQGDEQYF. CDR3 DNA: TGTGCCATCCGGCCCTACCAGGGCGACGAGCAGTACTTC.

The chain employs TRBV9 and TRBJ1-1, with TRBD1 matching 9 bases. V lost 4 bases to trimming and J lost 4 bases; unmatched junction nucleotides: 5. Per the germline V gene, CDR1 is SGDLS and CDR2 is YYNGEE. The CDR3 contains 14 residues. CDR3 residues: CASSPGTGPTEAFF. The CDR3 DNA reads as TGTGCCAGCAGCCCTGGGACAGGGCCCACTGAAGCTTTCTTT.

V gene TRBV18 combines with J gene TRBJ2-2; 11 bases map to TRBD1. Per germline, CDR1 KGHSH and CDR2 LQKENI. This CDR3 has 16 amino acids. Unmatched junction bases numbered 5, after V lost 3 bases and J lost 5 bases. In nucleotides, the CDR3 is TGTGCCAGCTCACCGACGGACAGGGGGCGAACCGGGGAGCTGTTTTTT. Translating gives CASSPTDRGRTGELFF. Full variable domain (missing parts from reference TRBV18 and TRBJ2-2): NAGVMQNPRHLVRRRGQEARLRCSPMKGHSHVYWYRQLPEEGLKFMVYLQKENIIDESGMPKERFSAEFPKEGPSILRIQQVVRGDSAAYFCASSPTDRGRTGELFFGEGSRLTVL.

J is TRBJ2-1 and V is TRBV5-6; D unclear. Germline V gene lookup returns CDR1 SGHDT and CDR2 YYEEEE. Trimming took 0 bases from V and 7 from J, leaving 11 bases between them. The CDR3 loop spans 14 amino acids. The CDR3 spells CASSLGLVLNEQFF. CDR3 nucleotides: TGTGCCAGCAGCTTGGGTCTAGTTCTGAATGAGCAGTTCTTC. Full variable domain (outside the CDR3, taken from reference TRBV5-6 and TRBJ2-1): DAGVTQSPTHLIKTRGQQVTLRCSPKSGHDTVSWYQQALGQGPQFIFQYYEEEERQRGNFPDRFSGHQFPNYSSELNVNALLLGDSALYLCASSLGLVLNEQFFGPGTRLTVL.

The chain couples TRBV27 to TRBJ2-2, with no clear D. Trimming shortened V by 0 bases and J by 3 bases, and 8 bases separated the two germline ends. The CDR3 runs 15 residues. The germline CDR1 and CDR2 sequences are MNHEY and SMNVEV (reference sequence). The DNA of the CDR3 is TGTGCCAGCAGTTTATCCCACATTTACACCGGGGAGCTGTTTTTT. This gives the protein CASSLSHIYTGELFF.

The chain employs TRBV2 and TRBJ1-5, with D perhaps matching TRBD1 (6 bases). Germline CDR1 SNHLY, CDR2 FYNNEI. The CDR3 is 13 residues long. The ends were cut back, 7 bases at V and 5 bases at J, with 12 bases in the middle. CDR3 sequence (DNA): TGTGCCAGCACCGACTCAGGGGATCAGCCCCAGCATTTT. Encoded protein: CASTDSGDQPQHF.

This sequence joins TRBV5-1 and TRBJ1-5, with a weak D call TRBD1 (5 bases). This CDR3 is built from 14 residues. Germline V lookup: CDR1 SGHRS, CDR2 YFSETQ. Trimming removed 2 bases at V and 6 bases at J, with 12 bases between. This chain's CDR3 is CASSFGGESQPQHF. The CDR3 region has the DNA TGCGCCAGCAGCTTTGGGGGGGAAAGTCAGCCCCAGCATTTT.

The V call is TRBV2, the J call TRBJ1-4; 8 nucleotides line up with TRBD1. The CDR3 contains 17 residues. Looked up from germline, CDR1 is SNHLY and CDR2 is FYNNEI. The trim removed 4 bases at V and 7 bases at J, leaving 14 bases unmatched. This CDR3 reads CASSAGQGIGAGEKLFF. In DNA, the CDR3 is TGTGCCAGCAGTGCAGGACAGGGAATCGGGGCAGGTGAAAAACTGTTTTTT.